This T cell receptor (beta chain) derives from a study of cytomegalovirus exposure and HLA in healthy donors. Looking at the study overall: Around 200 million T cells yielded roughly 100 million unique TCR beta sequences, as an earlier analysis found.

To note about this clone: Antigen specificity is unknown.

PCR amplification relied on 60 Vbeta primers (plus 13 Jbeta primers). Profiling relied on immunoSEQ multiplex PCR, and the TCRdb table lists in-frame clones only, not all of them. The sample shows under 200,000 clones, over 80% of them seen only once. Germline V CDR1 and CDR2: MRHNA, SNTAGT. After removal of 6 bases from V and 2 bases from J, the junction contained 11 bases not matched to a gene. CDR3 length: 17 residues. Study findings and constraints: Apparent HLA restriction characterized most CMV-associated TCR beta chains in a later analysis. In a later analysis, several top co-occurrence clusters appeared linked to parvovirus B19, influenza, CMV and Epstein-Barr virus. Sequences of the TCR beta chain were said to predict the HLA-A and HLA-B alleles of most subjects accurately.

The material sequenced was PBMCs. The rearrangement links TRBV6-4 to TRBJ2-1; 9 nucleotides line up with TRBD2. This clonotype originated in a male donor in good health and CMV-seropositive. The CDR3 is CASSPKGLAGTYNEQFF. The CDR3 nucleotides read TGTGCCAGCAGCCCTAAGGGGCTAGCGGGGACCTACAATGAGCAGTTCTTC.